A single T cell receptor beta chain is shown here with its context. The sample belongs to a study of blood T cell repertoires in COVID-19. About the research overall: Italy, Spain and the United States were the sources of the convalescent and acute COVID-19 samples. T cells, B-cell-depleted T cells, or PBMCs supplied cDNA or gDNA.

The CDR3 is 13 amino acids. Germline CDR1 reads SGHTA; CDR2 reads FQGNSA. V lost 6 bases, J lost 5 bases, and 13 bases lay in between. Methods used by the authors: From reference gene primer amplification, estimates of nucleated cell counts were derived. Clones were sequenced by immunoSEQ multiplex PCR, and TCRdb holds only the in-frame ones, with some missing. V and J calls plus clone size are reproduced from that table; the DNA served to infer D and trimming. The sample contains roughly 190,000 clones, 75% to 90% of which appear only once. Material for sequencing was peripheral blood. V gene TRBV7-2 combines with J gene TRBJ1-1, with D unclear. The sequence came from a man aged 60 to 69 with acute or convalescent COVID-19. As DNA, the CDR3 is TGTGCCAGCAGTCAAGCCAGGTTTACTGAAGCTTTCTTT. It codes for CASSQARFTEAFF. Full variable domain (outside the CDR3, taken from reference TRBV7-2 and TRBJ1-1): GAGVSQSPSNKVTEKGKDVELRCDPISGHTALYWYRQSLGQGLEFLIYFQGNSAPDKSGLPSDRFSAERTGGSVSTLTIQRTQQEDSAVYLCASSQARFTEAFFGQGTRLTVV.